The 2 T cell receptor beta chains given below trace back to one sample, sequenced in a study of T cells expressing NK-cell markers. Reanalyzing the 5' RACE reads, TCRdb keeps one entry per CDR3 protein, without DNA. Its listing shows 200,000 to 300,000 distinct CDR3 sequences. What was sequenced was blood T cells: a sorted CD56 or NKG2C T cell subset, CD4+ or CD8+ T cells, or bulk PBMC T cells (not recorded which). Every receptor here comes from a woman between 18 and 75 years old in good health.

The gene calls are TRBV5-4 and TRBJ2-7; TCRdb gives TRBD2 as the D gene, but with no DNA this cannot be confirmed. CDR3 length equals 14 residues. Germline loops: CDR1 SGHNT, CDR2 YYREEE (reference sequence). CDR3 residues: CASSLKSSSYEQYF.

The chain employs TRBV29-1 and TRBJ1-2; TCRdb lists TRBD1, though no DNA is available to test this call. Germline-derived CDR1 and CDR2 are SQVTM and ANQGSEA. The CDR3 spans 16 residues. The CDR3 reads CSVGTLQGRGNYGYTF.